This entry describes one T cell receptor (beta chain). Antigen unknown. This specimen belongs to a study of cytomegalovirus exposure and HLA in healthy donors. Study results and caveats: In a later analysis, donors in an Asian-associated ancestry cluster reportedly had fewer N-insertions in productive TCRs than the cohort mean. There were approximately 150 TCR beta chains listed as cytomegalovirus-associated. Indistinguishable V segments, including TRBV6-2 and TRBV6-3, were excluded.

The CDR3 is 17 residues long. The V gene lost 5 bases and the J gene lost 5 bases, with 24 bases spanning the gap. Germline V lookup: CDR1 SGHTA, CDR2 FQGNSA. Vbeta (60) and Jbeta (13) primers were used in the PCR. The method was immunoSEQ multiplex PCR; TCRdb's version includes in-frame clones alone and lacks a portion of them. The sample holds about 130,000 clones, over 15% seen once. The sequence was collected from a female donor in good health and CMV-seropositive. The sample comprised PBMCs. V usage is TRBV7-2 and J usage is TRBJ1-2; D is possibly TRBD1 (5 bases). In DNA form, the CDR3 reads TGTGCCAGCAGCGGCCTTTTTCTTCGGGGGGGGTATTATGGCTACACCTTC. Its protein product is CASSGLFLRGGYYGYTF.